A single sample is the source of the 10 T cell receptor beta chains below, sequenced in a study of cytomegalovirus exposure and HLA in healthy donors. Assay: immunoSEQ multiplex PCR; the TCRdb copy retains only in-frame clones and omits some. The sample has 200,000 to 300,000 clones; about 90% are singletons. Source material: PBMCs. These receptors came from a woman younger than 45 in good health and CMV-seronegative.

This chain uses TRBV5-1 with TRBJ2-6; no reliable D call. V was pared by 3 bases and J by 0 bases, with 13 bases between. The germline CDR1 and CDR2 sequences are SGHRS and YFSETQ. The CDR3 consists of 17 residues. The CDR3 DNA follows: TGCGCCAGCAGCTCCGCCAAAGGAAGCTCTGGGGCCAACGTCCTGACTTTC. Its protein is CASSSAKGSSGANVLTF. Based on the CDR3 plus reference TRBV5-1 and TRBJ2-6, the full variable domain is KAGVTQTPRYLIKTRGQQVTLSCSPISGHRSVSWYQQTPGQGLQFLFEYFSETQRNKGNFPGRFSGRQFSNSRSEMNVSTLELGDSALYLCASSSAKGSSGANVLTFGAGSRLTVL.

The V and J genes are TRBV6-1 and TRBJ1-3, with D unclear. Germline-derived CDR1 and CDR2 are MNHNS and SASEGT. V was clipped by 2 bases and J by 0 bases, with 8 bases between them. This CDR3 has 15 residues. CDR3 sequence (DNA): TGTGCCAGCAGTGAACGGGAGGGCTCTGGAAACACCATATATTTT. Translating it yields CASSEREGSGNTIYF.

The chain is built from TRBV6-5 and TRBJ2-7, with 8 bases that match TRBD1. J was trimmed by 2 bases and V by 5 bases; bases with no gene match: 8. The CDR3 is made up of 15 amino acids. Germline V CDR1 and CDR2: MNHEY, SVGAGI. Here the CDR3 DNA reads TGTGCCAGCAGTCAAGGGACAGGAATAACCTACGAGCAGTACTTC. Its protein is CASSQGTGITYEQYF.

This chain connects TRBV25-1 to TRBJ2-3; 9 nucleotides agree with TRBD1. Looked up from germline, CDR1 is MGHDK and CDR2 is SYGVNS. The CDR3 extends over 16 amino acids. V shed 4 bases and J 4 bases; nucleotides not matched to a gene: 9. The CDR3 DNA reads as TGTGCCAGCAGTGGGGAAGGGACAGGGTTAGCAGATACGCAGTATTTT. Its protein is CASSGEGTGLADTQYF. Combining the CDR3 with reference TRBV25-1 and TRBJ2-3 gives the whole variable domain EADIYQTPRYLVIGTGKKITLECSQTMGHDKMYWYQQDPGMELHLIHYSYGVNSTEKGDLSSESTVSRIRTEHFPLTLESARPSHTSQYLCASSGEGTGLADTQYFGPGTRLTVL.

In DNA form, the CDR3 reads TGCGCCAGCAGCCCTGACGGGACTAGCGGGAGCCGTGAGCAGTTCTTC. This encodes CASSPDGTSGSREQFF. The rearrangement joins TRBV5-1 to TRBJ2-1, with 14 bases fitting TRBD2. This CDR3 contains 16 residues. The junction had 9 bases not matched to a gene; V was cut back by 4 bases and J by 9 bases. The V gene's germline CDR1 is SGHRS and CDR2 YFSETQ.

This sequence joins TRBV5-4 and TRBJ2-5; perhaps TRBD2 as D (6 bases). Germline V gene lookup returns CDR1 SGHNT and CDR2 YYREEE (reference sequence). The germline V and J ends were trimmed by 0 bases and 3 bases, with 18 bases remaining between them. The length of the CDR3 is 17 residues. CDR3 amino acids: CASSLARGKAGKETQYF. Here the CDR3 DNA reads TGTGCCAGCAGCTTGGCGCGAGGGAAGGCGGGAAAAGAGACCCAGTACTTC.

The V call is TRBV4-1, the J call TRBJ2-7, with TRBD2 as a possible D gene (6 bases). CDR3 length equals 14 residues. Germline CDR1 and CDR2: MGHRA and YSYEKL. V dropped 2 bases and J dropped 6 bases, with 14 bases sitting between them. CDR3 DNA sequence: TGCGCCAGCAGCCAAAGTTTCTTGCGGGGCGAGCAGTACTTC. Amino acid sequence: CASSQSFLRGEQYF.

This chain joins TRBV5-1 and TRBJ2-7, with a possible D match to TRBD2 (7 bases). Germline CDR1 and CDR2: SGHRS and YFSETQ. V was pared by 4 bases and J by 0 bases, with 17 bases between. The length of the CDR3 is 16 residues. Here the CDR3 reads CASSPDGGLSSYEQYF. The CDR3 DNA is TGCGCCAGCAGCCCGGACGGGGGGCTTAGCTCCTACGAGCAGTACTTC.

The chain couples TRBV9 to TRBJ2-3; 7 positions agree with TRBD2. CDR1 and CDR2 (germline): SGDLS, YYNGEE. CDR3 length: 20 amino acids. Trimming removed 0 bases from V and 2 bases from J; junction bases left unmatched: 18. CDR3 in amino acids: CASSVGEAHRDGGITDTQYF. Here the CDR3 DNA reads TGTGCCAGCAGCGTAGGAGAGGCCCACCGGGACGGGGGGATCACAGATACGCAGTATTTT.

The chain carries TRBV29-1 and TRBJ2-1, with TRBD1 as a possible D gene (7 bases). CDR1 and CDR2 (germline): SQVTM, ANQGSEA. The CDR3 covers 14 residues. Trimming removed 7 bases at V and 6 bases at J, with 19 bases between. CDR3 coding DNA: TGCAGCGGGGAGTGGAGGGGGCTGATCAATGAGCAGTTCTTC. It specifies CSGEWRGLINEQFF.